These 18 T cell receptor beta chains originate from one sample sequenced in a study of cytomegalovirus exposure and HLA in healthy donors. PCR amplification relied on 60 Vbeta primers (plus 13 Jbeta primers). Profiling relied on immunoSEQ multiplex PCR, and the TCRdb table lists in-frame clones only, not all of them. This table holds about 89,000 clones, 60% to 80% found once. Input material: PBMCs. The receptors stem from a woman aged 25-40 years in good health and CMV-seronegative.

The chain links TRBV5-6 to TRBJ2-5; TRBD2 aligns across 9 bases. Unmatched junction bases numbered 11, after V lost 4 bases and J lost 7 bases. Germline V CDR1 and CDR2: SGHDT, YYEEEE. The CDR3 runs to 15 residues. For the CDR3, the DNA is TGTGCCAGCAGCCCCGGGACTAGCCTGGTTAGGACCCAGTACTTC. Protein: CASSPGTSLVRTQYF.

The rearrangement joins TRBV30 to TRBJ1-1; no clear D gene. The CDR3 has 11 amino acids. CDR1 GTSNPN and CDR2 SVGIG come from the germline V gene (reference sequence). Between the trimmed V and J ends, which lost 0 bases and 6 bases, there was a span of 5 bases. In nucleotides, the CDR3 is TGTGCCTGGAGTGTCCTTGCTGAAGCTTTCTTT. Its protein is CAWSVLAEAFF.

CDR3 DNA: TGTGCCAGCAGTGAAGACAGGGCCTACGAGCAGTACTTC. Translating it yields CASSEDRAYEQYF. V and J are TRBV2 and TRBJ2-7; D possibly corresponds to TRBD1 (6 bases). There are 13 residues in the CDR3. Germline lookup yields CDR1 SNHLY and CDR2 FYNNEI. Trimming removed 1 base from V and 2 bases from J, with 6 bases in between.

The chain joins TRBV6-6 to TRBJ1-1; D is possibly TRBD1 (5 bases). V was shortened by 6 bases and J by 5 bases, with 19 bases between the two germline ends. CDR3 length equals 15 residues. CDR1 MNHNY and CDR2 SVGAGI come from the germline V gene (reference sequence). DNA of the CDR3: TGTGCCAGCAGCGCGCAATCAGGGTCAAAGACTGAAGCTTTCTTT. Translating it yields CASSAQSGSKTEAFF.

J is TRBJ1-2 and V is TRBV27; D not certain. Germline CDR1 reads MNHEY; CDR2 reads SMNVEV (reference sequence). The CDR3 totals 11 residues. CDR3 in DNA: TGTGGAGTACAAAACGGGGATGGCTACACCTTC. It translates to CGVQNGDGYTF.

The V and J genes are TRBV29-1 and TRBJ1-4; TRBD1 might be the D (5 bases). There are 13 residues in the CDR3. Germline CDR1 SQVTM, CDR2 ANQGSEA. Trimming took 8 bases from V and 10 from J, leaving 20 bases between them. CDR3 loop: CSYRRQGKTKLFF. As DNA, the CDR3 is TGCAGCTACCGAAGGCAGGGAAAAACAAAACTGTTTTTT.

In its sample, this clone was seen a few times. The chain is built from TRBV6-5 and TRBJ2-2; 9 bases are shared with TRBD1. The junction had 3 bases not matched to a gene; V was cut back by 6 bases and J by 4 bases. Germline CDR1 and CDR2: MNHEY and SVGAGI. CDR3 length: 14 residues. The CDR3, as DNA: TGTGCCAGCAGGCCGGGACAGGGCACCGGGGAGCTGTTTTTT. Encoded protein: CASRPGQGTGELFF.

This chain links TRBV9 with TRBJ2-3; no reliable D call. The germline CDR1 and CDR2 sequences are SGDLS and YYNGEE. The CDR3 consists of 12 residues. Trimming took off 6 bases at V and 4 bases at J, with 9 bases between the two ends. The CDR3 DNA reads TGTGCCAGCACTAGTTCATCAGATACGCAGTATTTT. Residues: CASTSSSDTQYF. The full variable domain, its missing parts supplied by reference TRBV9 and TRBJ2-3, is DSGVTQTPKHLITATGQRVTLRCSPRSGDLSVYWYQQSLDQGLQFLIQYYNGEERAKGNILERFSAQQFPDLHSELNLSSLELGDSALYFCASTSSSDTQYFGPGTRLTVL.

This clone occurred a few times. At one end the junction does not follow the germline gene, possibly because of a read error. The J gene is TRBJ1-3, the V gene TRBV10-2; TRBD1 might be the D (6 bases). Germline V gene data show CDR1 as WSHSY and CDR2 as SAAADI. The CDR3 is 13 residues long. CDR3 amino acids: CATSQGLGNAIYF. The CDR3 nucleotides read TGCGCCACCTCACAGGGCTTAGGAAACGCCATATATTTT.

Written as DNA, the CDR3 is TGTGCCAGCAGCGACAGCAGCCAGGTCGAGCAGTACTTC. Its translation is CASSDSSQVEQYF. V and J are TRBV7-9 and TRBJ2-7; D might be TRBD1 (5 bases). With 5 bases removed from V and 6 bases from J, the gap between germline ends came to 14 bases. The CDR3 covers 13 residues. CDR1 and CDR2 from the germline V gene are SEHNR and FQNEAQ (reference sequence).

This sequence joins TRBV10-2 and TRBJ2-5; D unclear. The CDR3 contains 11 residues. Germline V CDR1 and CDR2: WSHSY, SAAADI. V lost 6 bases and J 3 bases, leaving 5 bases between the germline ends. The CDR3 spells CASSIEETQYF. CDR3 nucleotides: TGCGCCAGCAGCATTGAAGAGACCCAGTACTTC.

This clone has a single count. A junction end diverges from the germline sequence, so it may reflect a read error. CDR3 sequence reads: CSVSSLGQSNF. DNA for the CDR3: TGCAGCGTTTCAAGTTTGGGACAGTCCAACTTC. The chain uses TRBV29-1 and TRBJ1-2, with TRBD1 identical over 7 bases. The CDR3 is 11 amino acids. The V gene's germline CDR1 is SQVTM and CDR2 ANQGSEA.

In this sample, this clone turned up a few times. The CDR3 is CARGDAEAFF. CDR3 nucleotides: TGTGCCAGAGGGGATGCTGAAGCTTTCTTT. This sequence joins TRBV27 and TRBJ1-1; TRBD1 is a possible D gene (5 bases). The CDR3 has 10 amino acids. In germline, CDR1 is MNHEY, CDR2 SMNVEV (reference sequence). Trimming left V 9 bases short and J 6 bases short, with 8 bases between.

The V and J genes are TRBV10-3 and TRBJ2-7; D is possibly TRBD2 (5 bases). V gave up 8 bases and J gave up 0 bases, with 8 bases separating them. Germline V gene lookup returns CDR1 ENHRY and CDR2 SYGVKD. The CDR3 spans 12 residues. This chain's CDR3 is CAIGGSSYEQYF. The CDR3 DNA reads TGTGCCATCGGAGGTAGCTCCTACGAGCAGTACTTC.

The chain employs TRBV7-6 and TRBJ2-3; TRBD2 is a possible D gene (6 bases). The CDR3 loop spans 14 amino acids. Per germline, CDR1 SGHVS and CDR2 FNYEAQ. V was trimmed by 2 bases and J by 0 bases, leaving 6 bases between them. The CDR3 loop is CASSLSGSTDTQYF. Written as DNA, the CDR3 is TGTGCCAGCAGCTTAAGCGGGAGCACAGATACGCAGTATTTT.

This chain uses TRBV5-8 with TRBJ2-3, with 8 nucleotides matching TRBD2. Germline CDR1 is SGHTS and CDR2 is YDEGEE. The CDR3 consists of 15 residues. The trim removed 4 bases at V and 3 bases at J, leaving 7 bases unmatched. The CDR3 region is CASSPRTGGTDTQYF. The CDR3 DNA reads as TGTGCCAGCAGCCCCCGGACGGGAGGGACAGATACGCAGTATTTT. The full variable domain, its missing parts supplied by reference TRBV5-8 and TRBJ2-3, is EAGVTQSPTHLIKTRGQQATLRCSPISGHTSVYWYQQALGLGLQFLLWYDEGEERNRGNFPPRFSGRQFPNYSSELNVNALELEDSALYLCASSPRTGGTDTQYFGPGTRLTVL.

The J gene is TRBJ1-2, the V gene TRBV18; 7 bases line up with TRBD1. The V segment lost 6 bases and the J segment 7 bases; nucleotides outside the gene matches: 11. CDR1 is KGHSH and CDR2 is LQKENI in the germline V gene. CDR3 length equals 14 residues. The CDR3 here is CASSPKTGPFGYTF. In nucleotides, the CDR3 is TGTGCCAGCTCTCCGAAGACAGGGCCTTTTGGCTACACCTTC.

This clone has a handful of counts. CDR3 DNA: TGTGCCAGCAGAAAACGGGGACAGGGGTGGACTGAAGCTTTCTTT. Protein sequence: CASRKRGQGWTEAFF. The gene calls are TRBV6-5 and TRBJ1-1; 10 positions agree with TRBD1. Per the germline V gene, CDR1 is MNHEY and CDR2 is SVGAGI. The junction had 9 bases not matched to a gene; V was cut back by 6 bases and J by 5 bases. This CDR3 comprises 15 residues.